This TCR beta chain was obtained from a study of T cells in Graves' hyperthyroidism and ophthalmopathy. Across the whole study: The initial diagnosis was the point when peripheral blood was collected, ahead of any treatment.

If no ophthalmopathy progression occurred within 18 months, Graves' hyperthyroidism was stable. Orbital computed tomography and thyroid ultrasound, together with serum TRAb and thyroxine and clinical symptoms, were used for diagnoses. RNA transcripts yielded amplified TCR beta CDR3 regions. TCR CDR3 underwent first-round RT-PCR with the HTBI primer set. TCRdb reprocessed the multiplex PCR reads via MiXCR and lists one record per CDR3 protein. Of about 350,000 distinct CDR3 sequences listed, approximately 15% are singletons. This clonotype was recorded at least ten times. Antigen: not known. Study-level results: In blood, most of the thyroid clonotypes expanded above 0.001 were also present.

This CDR3 has 14 residues. Germline CDR1 and CDR2: SGHTA and FQGNSA. The V and J ends lost 4 bases and 4 bases, in that order; junction bases with no gene match: 6. The V call is TRBV7-2, the J call TRBJ2-7, with TRBD1 identical over 8 bases. Sequencing was carried out using blood. The TCR comes from a woman in her 30s with Graves' hyperthyroidism. Written as DNA, the CDR3 is TGTGCCAGCAGCTCGTCAGGGGGCCGGTACGAGCAGTACTTC. Residues: CASSSSGGRYEQYF.